A selection of T cell receptor beta chains follows, all from one sample in a study of human T cells and chemical hapten exposure. One entry per CDR3 protein, called by TCRdb with MiXCR from the RACE reads. The sample contains about 380,000 distinct CDR3 sequences, around 5.5% of which appear only once. The sequenced sample was whole blood, obtained in connection with sensitization to the hapten diphenylcyclopropenone (DPC). These receptors all come from a woman in her forties or fifties with alopecia areata. Some clones in this sample may be carry-over from other donors' samples. Each CDR3 is given with its conserved first and last residue. D genes are given only for firm matches. Size is stated for part of the rows, as once, few or many counts, or as a class when the clone is expanded.

d_call clone_size j_call v_call cdr3_aa cdr3_nt
NA many TRBJ2-6 TRBV5-1 CASSQLLSGANVLTF TGCGCCAGCAGCCAACTACTGTCAGGGGCCAACGTCCTGACTTTC
TRBD2 many TRBJ2-7 TRBV27 CASSWTSGGYEQYF TGTGCCAGCAGTTGGACTAGCGGGGGCTACGAGCAGTACTTC
NA NA TRBJ1-2 TRBV12-3/TRBV12-4 CASSLNRKNYGYTF TGTGCCAGCAGTTTGAACAGGAAGAACTATGGCTACACCTTC
NA few TRBJ2-7 TRBV15 CATSRDAAFPYEQYF TGTGCCACCAGCAGAGACGCCGCATTCCCCTACGAGCAGTACTTC
TRBD2 many TRBJ2-1 TRBV7-9 CASRPLAGGVSNEQFF TGTGCCAGCAGACCGCTAGCGGGAGGAGTGAGCAATGAGCAGTTCTTC
TRBD2 many TRBJ2-3 TRBV20-1 CSVPTLAGGVLWGDTQYF TGCAGTGTTCCAACACTAGCGGGAGGGGTCCTATGGGGGGATACGCAGTATTTT
NA NA TRBJ2-1 TRBV4-1 CASSQGTNEQFF TGCGCCAGCAGCCAGGGCACCAATGAGCAGTTCTTC
NA many TRBJ2-3 TRBV6-6 CASSQDPDTQYF TGTGCCAGCAGTCAAGACCCAGATACGCAGTATTTT
NA many TRBJ1-1 TRBV7-3 CASSFAGRGTDTEAFF TGTGCCAGCAGCTTCGCGGGGAGAGGGACCGACACTGAAGCTTTCTTT
TRBD1 many TRBJ1-1 TRBV28 CASSFFPPGDRAKGLSNTEAFF TGTGCCAGCAGTTTTTTCCCCCCCGGGGACAGGGCGAAGGGGCTCTCGAACACTGAAGCTTTCTTT
NA many TRBJ2-5 TRBV7-9 CASSSGSGPQETQYF TGTGCCAGCAGCAGCGGTAGCGGCCCCCAAGAGACCCAGTACTTC
NA many TRBJ1-5 TRBV18 CASSPGGPASNQPQHF TGTGCCAGCTCACCTGGGGGACCCGCTAGCAATCAGCCCCAGCATTTT
TRBD2 many TRBJ2-1 TRBV7-8 CAAERLAPNNEQFF TGTGCCGCCGAAAGACTAGCGCCAAACAATGAGCAGTTCTTC
NA many TRBJ2-3 TRBV20-1 CSARVRGRGGSDTQYF TGCAGTGCTAGAGTTCGTGGAAGGGGCGGATCAGATACGCAGTATTTT
TRBD2 NA TRBJ2-7 TRBV20-1 CSARDRGGGPTYEQYF TGCAGTGCTAGAGATCGGGGGGGAGGGCCGACGTACGAGCAGTACTTC
TRBD2 NA TRBJ2-5 TRBV6-5 CAAGRTTETQYF TGTGCCGCCGGGAGGACTACGGAGACCCAGTACTTC
NA NA TRBJ1-1 TRBV13 CASSEGRTEAFF TGTGCCAGCAGCGAGGGGAGGACTGAAGCTTTCTTT
NA NA TRBJ2-7 TRBV12-3/TRBV12-4 CASSLAPGGQGKDEQYF TGTGCCAGCAGTTTAGCGCCTGGGGGGCAGGGGAAGGACGAGCAGTACTTC
TRBD2 few TRBJ2-4 TRBV7-2 CASSFLAGWGDIQYF TGTGCCAGCAGCTTCCTAGCGGGATGGGGTGACATTCAGTACTTC
TRBD1 many TRBJ1-5 TRBV20-1 CSATTGDQPQHF TGCAGTGCCACGACAGGGGACCAGCCCCAGCATTTT
TRBD2 many TRBJ2-5 TRBV7-9 CASSPPSGREETQYF TGTGCCAGCAGCCCTCCTAGCGGGAGGGAGGAGACCCAGTACTTC
TRBD2 many TRBJ2-6 TRBV6-2/TRBV6-3 CASSYPSTSGPPGANVLTF TGTGCCAGCAGTTACCCCTCGACTAGCGGCCCTCCTGGGGCCAACGTCCTGACTTTC
NA many TRBJ1-1 TRBV11-1 CASSPPRQRAFF TGTGCCAGCAGCCCCCCGAGACAGCGGGCTTTCTTT
TRBD1 NA TRBJ1-2 TRBV5-6 CASSSWTGIGYTF TGTGCCAGCAGCTCCTGGACAGGGATTGGCTACACCTTC
NA NA TRBJ2-5 TRBV15 CATSRDLGLRSQETQYF TGTGCCACCAGCAGAGATTTGGGCCTCCGGTCCCAAGAGACCCAGTACTTC
TRBD2 few TRBJ2-1 TRBV25-1 CASSGTSGFYYEQFF TGTGCCAGCAGCGGGACTAGCGGATTTTATTATGAGCAGTTCTTC
TRBD1 many TRBJ1-1 TRBV7-2 CASSPDTGGVTEAFF TGTGCCAGCAGCCCAGATACAGGGGGCGTCACTGAAGCTTTCTTT
TRBD2 many TRBJ2-7 TRBV20-1 CSARLAGGGEQYF TGCAGTGCTAGACTAGCGGGAGGAGGAGAGCAGTACTTC
NA many TRBJ2-7 TRBV15 CATSRDLGTLGQYF TGTGCCACCAGCAGAGATCTGGGGACACTGGGGCAGTACTTC
NA few TRBJ2-3 TRBV20-1 CSAREGGNTDTQYF TGCAGTGCTAGAGAAGGGGGAAACACAGATACGCAGTATTTT
TRBD1 NA TRBJ2-1 TRBV11-2 CASSLETGGYNEQFF TGTGCCAGCAGCTTAGAGACAGGGGGGTACAATGAGCAGTTCTTC
NA NA TRBJ1-2 TRBV11-2 CASAIEGNYGYTF TGTGCCAGCGCCATAGAAGGAAACTATGGCTACACCTTC
NA many TRBJ2-7 TRBV13 CASSTGVGSYEQYF TGTGCCAGCAGTACTGGGGTGGGCTCCTACGAGCAGTACTTC
NA NA TRBJ2-1 TRBV6-6 CASSPRRVNEQFF TGTGCCAGCAGTCCCAGACGCGTCAATGAGCAGTTCTTC
TRBD1 many TRBJ2-3 TRBV6-5 CASGQGFTDTQYF TGTGCCAGCGGACAGGGTTTCACAGATACGCAGTATTTT
TRBD1 few TRBJ1-1 TRBV10-3 CAISEGQATEAFF TGTGCCATCAGTGAGGGACAGGCAACTGAAGCTTTCTTT
NA few TRBJ2-3 TRBV20-1 CSVPGISTDTQYF TGCAGTGTCCCAGGGATAAGCACAGATACGCAGTATTTT
NA many TRBJ1-6 TRBV15 CATSRGSRESNSPLHF TGTGCCACCAGCAGAGGTTCTCGGGAATCGAATTCACCCCTCCACTTT
TRBD2 many TRBJ2-3 TRBV7-9 CASSLAQTSGGDTQYF TGTGCCAGCAGCTTAGCCCAGACTAGCGGGGGCGATACGCAGTATTTT
TRBD1 few TRBJ2-3 TRBV10-3 CAISPGQSGTGTNTQYF TGTGCCATCAGTCCGGGCCAGAGTGGGACAGGGACCAATACGCAGTATTTT
TRBD1 many TRBJ2-7 TRBV29-1 CSVGDRGYEQYF TGCAGCGTTGGGGACAGGGGTTACGAGCAGTACTTC
NA NA TRBJ2-1 TRBV20-1 CSATAGASSYNEQFF TGCAGTGCTACTGCCGGGGCGAGCTCCTACAATGAGCAGTTCTTC
TRBD1 NA TRBJ1-2 TRBV12-3/TRBV12-4 CAIPGQHYGYTF TGTGCCATCCCGGGACAGCACTATGGCTACACCTTC
NA NA TRBJ1-1 TRBV18 CASSGQQNTEAFF TGTGCCAGCTCTGGGCAGCAGAACACTGAAGCTTTCTTT
NA many TRBJ2-3 TRBV6-1 CASSALVASSSSTDTQYF TGTGCCAGCAGTGCCCTGGTGGCTAGCTCTTCTAGCACAGATACGCAGTATTTT
NA many TRBJ2-1 TRBV21-1 CASSKKGGGPSSYNEQFF TGTGCCAGCAGCAAAAAGGGAGGGGGTCCAAGCTCCTACAATGAGCAGTTCTTC
NA NA TRBJ2-4 TRBV7-2 CASSFRQNKNIQYF TGTGCCAGCAGCTTTAGACAGAACAAAAACATTCAGTACTTC